The 18 T cell receptor beta chains below come from one sample, sequenced in a study of T cells in Graves' hyperthyroidism and ophthalmopathy. TCR beta CDR3 region amplification was performed from RNA transcripts. HTBI primers were employed in a first-round RT-PCR of the TCR CDR3. TCRdb reprocessed the multiplex PCR reads with MiXCR, giving one entry per CDR3 protein. The table has fewer than 400,000 distinct CDR3 sequences, 25% seen once; the top ten hold about 70%. Sequences were obtained from blood. The source is a man aged 50-60 years with Graves' hyperthyroidism.

This clonotype has just a few counts. J is TRBJ2-1 and V is TRBV11-3; D might be TRBD1 (5 bases). This CDR3 is built from 14 residues. CDR1 is SGHNT and CDR2 is YENEEA in the germline V gene. Trimming removed 3 bases from V and 13 bases from J, with 19 bases in between. The CDR3 region has the DNA TGTGCCAGCAGCTTTGAAGGGGCGGCTATTGAACAGTTCTTC. Protein product: CASSFEGAAIEQFF.

V gene TRBV7-9 combines with J gene TRBJ2-7; 10 bases agree with TRBD2. CDR3 size: 15 residues. The germline V gene encodes CDR1 SEHNR and CDR2 FQNEAQ (reference sequence). V dropped 2 bases and J dropped 5; count of bases not matched to a gene: 6. The CDR3 region has the DNA TGTGCCAGCAGCTTAAGCCTAGCGGGAGTTAACGAGCAGTACTTC. Its translation is CASSLSLAGVNEQYF.

This clonotype was counted ten times or more. DNA for the CDR3: TGTGCCAGCAGCTTAGGGACCGCAACCTACGAGCAGTACTTC. This encodes CASSLGTATYEQYF. V is TRBV7-2 and J is TRBJ2-7; D is ambiguous. Looked up from germline, CDR1 is SGHTA and CDR2 is FQGNSA. Trimming removed 1 base from V and 2 bases from J, with 9 bases in between. The CDR3 has 14 amino acids.

The V call is TRBV7-9, the J call TRBJ2-4, with 9 bases aligning to TRBD2. There are 16 residues in the CDR3. V lost 4 bases, J lost 6 bases, and 10 bases stayed unmatched. Germline V CDR1 and CDR2: SEHNR, FQNEAQ (reference sequence). The CDR3 region is CASSSLAGGPRNIQYF. The CDR3 nucleotides are TGTGCCAGCAGCTCCTTGGCGGGAGGGCCGAGAAACATTCAGTACTTC.

This clonotype has only a few counts. The chain is built from TRBV20-1 and TRBJ2-5; a weak D match, TRBD2 (6 bases). This CDR3 has 15 residues. Germline CDR1 and CDR2: DFQATT and SNEGSKA (reference sequence). Trimming took off 0 bases at V and 3 bases at J, with 14 bases between the two ends. The CDR3 region is CSARDLRPGEETQYF. CDR3 DNA: TGCAGTGCTAGAGATCTTAGGCCGGGAGAAGAGACCCAGTACTTC.

The V gene is TRBV29-1, the J gene TRBJ2-3, with D perhaps matching TRBD2 (7 bases). Germline V gives CDR1 SQVTM, CDR2 ANQGSEA. The V gene lost 5 bases and the J gene lost 8 bases, with 17 bases spanning the gap. The CDR3 length is 13 residues. The DNA of the CDR3 is TGCAGCGTTTCCGGGGGGCAGAGGGGTACGCAGTATTTT. It encodes CSVSGGQRGTQYF.

V and J are TRBV12-3 or TRBV12-4 and TRBJ1-1; TRBD1 matches 7 bases. V lost 1 base and J lost 5; bases outside the gene matches: 7. This CDR3 spans 15 amino acids. DNA of the CDR3: TGTGCCAGCAGTTTAGTCGCAGGGGGTGAAACTGAAGCTTTCTTT. It encodes CASSLVAGGETEAFF.

This clonotype was counted many times. The V and J genes are TRBV7-3 and TRBJ2-2; D unclear. Germline CDR1 and CDR2: SGHTA and FQGTGA. The CDR3 loop spans 15 amino acids. Trimming pared 4 bases from V and 7 bases from J, leaving 16 bases between. CDR3 protein: CASSSGPQRGGELFF. The CDR3 coding sequence is TGTGCCAGCAGCTCCGGACCCCAACGAGGCGGGGAGCTGTTTTTT.

This clonotype was counted ten times or more. This chain connects TRBV12-3 or TRBV12-4 to TRBJ2-1; D remains ambiguous. The ends were cut back, 7 bases at V and 5 bases at J, with 9 bases in the middle. The CDR3 loop spans 12 amino acids. CDR3 sequence: CASTLWDNEQFF. The CDR3 DNA follows: TGTGCCAGCACCTTATGGGACAATGAGCAGTTCTTC.

The sample holds many counts of this clonotype. V is TRBV5-1 and J is TRBJ2-7, with 8 bases matching TRBD2. The CDR3 spans 15 residues. J lost 2 bases, V lost 6 bases, and 10 bases had no gene match. The germline gives CDR1 SGHRS, CDR2 YFSETQ. CDR3 in DNA: TGCGCCAGCAAGAGGGACGCGGGAGGTACCTACGAGCAGTACTTC. Translated, it gives CASKRDAGGTYEQYF.

CDR3 in amino acids: CASSVARTVTTEAFF. The CDR3 DNA follows: TGTGCCAGCAGCGTAGCACGGACGGTGACCACTGAAGCTTTCTTT. The chain combines TRBV9 with TRBJ1-1; the D is unclear. Per the germline V gene, CDR1 is SGDLS and CDR2 is YYNGEE. The CDR3 totals 15 residues. Trimming removed 0 bases from V and 4 bases from J, with 13 bases in between.

This clonotype was seen at least ten times. This chain joins TRBV7-3 and TRBJ2-1, with D unresolved. Per germline, CDR1 SGHTA and CDR2 FQGTGA. CDR3 length: 13 residues. The V end was cut by 3 bases, the J end by 7 bases, with 10 bases between. CDR3 region: CASSFPPANEQFF. The DNA of the CDR3 is TGTGCCAGCAGCTTTCCCCCGGCGAATGAGCAGTTCTTC.

Ten or more counts support this clonotype. The chain has TRBV20-1 and TRBJ2-7; 9 bases are shared with TRBD2. V was clipped by 1 base and J by 3 bases; unmatched bases: 4. The CDR3 spans 14 residues. Germline V gene lookup returns CDR1 DFQATT and CDR2 SNEGSKA (reference sequence). In DNA form, the CDR3 reads TGCAGTGCTAGAGGGCGGGAGGGCCTCTACGAGCAGTACTTC. This encodes CSARGREGLYEQYF.

The rearrangement joins TRBV19 to TRBJ1-5; maybe TRBD1 (6 bases). V lost 6 bases and J 1 base, leaving 13 bases between the germline ends. The CDR3 contains 15 residues. CDR1 is LNHDA and CDR2 is SQIVND in the germline V gene (reference sequence). CDR3 in DNA: TGTGCCAGTAGGACAACAGGGAAAAGCAATCAGCCCCAGCATTTT. It is translated as CASRTTGKSNQPQHF. Combining the CDR3 with reference TRBV19 and TRBJ1-5 gives the whole variable domain DGGITQSPKYLFRKEGQNVTLSCEQNLNHDAMYWYRQDPGQGLRLIYYSQIVNDFQKGDIAEGYSVSREKKESFPLTVTSAQKNPTAFYLCASRTTGKSNQPQHFGDGTRLSIL.

The chain has TRBV11-2 and TRBJ2-2; 7 nucleotides match TRBD1. The trim removed 4 bases at V and 10 bases at J, leaving 15 bases unmatched. Germline-derived CDR1 and CDR2 are SGHAT and FQNNGV. CDR3 length: 16 amino acids. The CDR3 spells CASSSIDRALPEELFF. The CDR3 bases are TGTGCCAGCAGCTCGATTGACAGGGCTCTACCGGAGGAGCTGTTTTTT.

This clonotype was seen at least ten times. CDR3 bases: TGTGCCAGCATTGAGACTTTCCCCGCCACAGATACGCAGTATTTT. Its protein is CASIETFPATDTQYF. The chain recombines TRBV2 with TRBJ2-3; no clear D. Germline V gives CDR1 SNHLY, CDR2 FYNNEI. Trimming removed 7 bases from V and 2 bases from J, with 16 bases in between. The CDR3 is 15 amino acids.

The table lists this clonotype with a few counts. The chain is built from TRBV10-3 and TRBJ2-1; no definite D call. Trimming removed 2 bases from V and 7 bases from J, with 9 bases in between. Germline assignment: CDR1 ENHRY and CDR2 SYGVKD. The CDR3 consists of 13 residues. In DNA, the CDR3 is TGTGCCATCAGTGAGGGGATAGGGAATGAGCAGTTCTTC. Protein: CAISEGIGNEQFF.

At least ten counts were recorded for this clonotype. The chain recombines TRBV10-3 with TRBJ1-1; 7 bases fit TRBD1. CDR1 is ENHRY, CDR2 SYGVKD, per germline. The J segment lost 5 bases and the V segment lost 10 bases, leaving 7 bases of the junction unmatched. The CDR3 loop spans 12 amino acids. The CDR3 DNA reads as TGTGCCACCTCAGGGGGTGAGACTGAAGCTTTCTTT. Translated: CATSGGETEAFF.